The 22 T cell receptor beta chains listed next were all sequenced from one sample in a study of blood T cell repertoires in COVID-19. TCRdb's table, derived via immunoSEQ multiplex PCR, lists solely in-frame clones and lacks some. This sample carries under 250,000 clones, around 90% of them seen once, and the ten largest clones take 10% to 11%. The sample was PBMCs or T cells enriched from blood (not recorded which). Every receptor here comes from a man under 40 who had recovered from COVID-19.

V usage is TRBV5-1 and J usage is TRBJ1-5; 7 bases match TRBD1. V was clipped by 0 bases and J by 7 bases; unmatched bases: 7. The CDR3 totals 15 residues. Looked up from germline, CDR1 is SGHRS and CDR2 is YFSETQ. The DNA of the CDR3 is TGCGCCAGCAGCTTGGGACAGGGAGTGTACCAGCCCCAGCATTTT. Residues: CASSLGQGVYQPQHF. The entire variable domain, with the rest obtained from reference TRBV5-1 and TRBJ1-5, is as follows: KAGVTQTPRYLIKTRGQQVTLSCSPISGHRSVSWYQQTPGQGLQFLFEYFSETQRNKGNFPGRFSGRQFSNSRSEMNVSTLELGDSALYLCASSLGQGVYQPQHFGDGTRLSIL.

This clone was observed once. The chain has TRBV20-1 and TRBJ2-2; 11 bases match TRBD2. The CDR3 has 18 residues. The V and J ends lost 3 bases and 5 bases, in that order; junction bases with no gene match: 14. Germline lookup yields CDR1 DFQATT and CDR2 SNEGSKA (reference sequence). The CDR3 sequence: CSASSYVLAGGRTGELFF. CDR3 nucleotide sequence: TGCAGTGCTAGTTCGTATGTCCTAGCGGGAGGTCGAACCGGGGAGCTGTTTTTT.

This clone was seen a few times. The chain uses TRBV6-5 and TRBJ1-5, with D tentatively TRBD1 (5 bases). CDR1 and CDR2 (germline): MNHEY, SVGAGI. V lost 8 bases to trimming and J lost 2 bases, with 13 bases between them. The CDR3 is 14 residues long. The CDR3 protein is CASWKLQGNQPQHF. The CDR3 nucleotides are TGTGCCAGCTGGAAGTTACAGGGCAATCAGCCCCAGCATTTT.

The chain uses TRBV9 and TRBJ1-2, with D maybe TRBD1 (5 bases). This CDR3 has 17 residues. The germline gives CDR1 SGDLS, CDR2 YYNGEE. Trimming removed 1 base at V and 1 base at J, with 17 bases between. The CDR3 reads CASSVRDGRRGNYGYTF. In nucleotides, the CDR3 is TGTGCCAGCAGCGTACGCGACGGGAGGAGGGGTAACTATGGCTACACCTTC.

This clone has only one observation. V gene TRBV28 combines with J gene TRBJ2-5; a possible D gene is TRBD2 (6 bases). This CDR3 comprises 11 residues. The V and J ends lost 11 bases and 5 bases respectively, with 12 bases between them. CDR1 is MDHEN and CDR2 is SYDVKM in the germline V gene. The CDR3 DNA is TGTGCCGCGCGGGGTGGGGAGACCCAGTACTTC. Translating gives CAARGGETQYF.

This clone was observed a handful of times. V gene TRBV7-9 combines with J gene TRBJ1-6, with TRBD1 matching over 8 bases. Germline V gives CDR1 SEHNR, CDR2 FQNEAQ (reference sequence). This CDR3 is 17 amino acids long. After removal of 1 base from V and 4 bases from J, the junction contained 6 bases not matched to a gene. The CDR3 nucleotides are TGTGCCAGCAGCTTAGTCCAGGGGGCCGTTTATAATTCACCCCTCCACTTT. It is translated as CASSLVQGAVYNSPLHF.

This chain connects TRBV20-1 to TRBJ1-1; possible D gene TRBD1, 5 bases. V lost 3 bases, J lost 1 base, and 21 bases lay in between. Germline CDR1 and CDR2: DFQATT and SNEGSKA (reference sequence). CDR3 length: 17 residues. Written as DNA, the CDR3 is TGCAGTGCTAGTTCCCCAGGGAACTGGGGCGCGAACACTGAAGCTTTCTTT. The encoded protein is CSASSPGNWGANTEAFF.

This chain connects TRBV19 to TRBJ1-6, with D perhaps matching TRBD1 (5 bases). There are 13 residues in the CDR3. CDR1 is LNHDA and CDR2 is SQIVND in the germline V gene (reference sequence). V lost 5 bases to trimming and J lost 9 bases, with 11 bases between them. CDR3: CASSPGGTSPLHF. The CDR3 nucleotides read TGTGCCAGTAGTCCCGGGGGTACTTCACCCCTCCACTTT.

This clone was picked up a small number of times. V gene TRBV10-1 combines with J gene TRBJ1-5; 10 bases agree with TRBD1. V shed 10 bases, J shed 7 bases, and the junction held 13 bases outside the gene matches. Germline CDR1 is WNHNN and CDR2 is SYGVQD (reference sequence). The CDR3 spans 15 residues. The CDR3 region is CANPGQGLFGQPQHF. The DNA for the CDR3 is TGCGCCAACCCGGGACAGGGGCTTTTTGGGCAGCCCCAGCATTTT.

The rearrangement links TRBV7-9 to TRBJ1-2; D is possibly TRBD1 (5 bases). CDR3 length equals 14 residues. In germline, CDR1 is SEHNR, CDR2 FQNEAQ (reference sequence). Trimming took off 2 bases at V and 1 base at J, with 8 bases between the two ends. CDR3 loop: CASSLWTLNYGYTF. The CDR3 DNA sequence: TGTGCCAGCAGCTTATGGACACTTAACTATGGCTACACCTTC. Drawing the rest from reference TRBV7-9 and TRBJ1-2, the complete variable domain is DTGVSQNPRHKITKRGQNVTFRCDPISEHNRLYWYRQTLGQGPEFLTYFQNEAQLEKSRLLSDRFSAERPKGSFSTLEIQRTEQGDSAMYLCASSLWTLNYGYTFGSGTRLTVV.

This chain connects TRBV18 to TRBJ2-3, with D unresolved. V dropped 6 bases and J dropped 4 bases, with 11 bases sitting between them. The CDR3 extends over 13 amino acids. Germline V lookup: CDR1 KGHSH, CDR2 LQKENI. CDR3 loop: CASSTSGPDTQYF. CDR3 DNA sequence: TGTGCCAGCTCCACTTCTGGGCCAGATACGCAGTATTTT.

The V and J genes are TRBV28 and TRBJ1-5; D might be TRBD1 (5 bases). This CDR3 is 15 amino acids long. Trimming removed 1 base at V and 7 bases at J, with 14 bases between. Germline assignment: CDR1 MDHEN and CDR2 SYDVKM. The CDR3 DNA reads TGTGCCAGCAGTTTATCGGTCAGGGTAGACCAGCCCCAGCATTTT. This encodes CASSLSVRVDQPQHF.

The rearrangement uses TRBV12-5 and TRBJ1-1, with TRBD1 matching over 7 bases. There are 19 residues in the CDR3. Looked up from germline, CDR1 is LGHNT and CDR2 is FRNRAP. V lost 2 bases to trimming and J lost 4 bases; unmatched junction nucleotides: 19. The CDR3: CASGLPRTGGVVGTTEAFF. CDR3 nucleotide sequence: TGTGCTAGTGGTTTGCCCCGGACAGGAGGAGTGGTGGGGACCACTGAAGCTTTCTTT.

This chain links TRBV9 with TRBJ1-1; D is ambiguous. The CDR3 is made up of 15 amino acids. In germline, CDR1 is SGDLS, CDR2 YYNGEE. Trimming pared 4 bases from V and 0 bases from J, leaving 13 bases between. In nucleotides, the CDR3 is TGTGCCAGCAGCATCACGACGGGAATGAACACTGAAGCTTTCTTT. It specifies CASSITTGMNTEAFF.

This sequence joins TRBV27 and TRBJ1-5, with D maybe TRBD1 (6 bases). CDR1 is MNHEY and CDR2 is SMNVEV in the germline V gene (reference sequence). With 6 bases removed from V and 2 bases from J, the gap between germline ends came to 14 bases. The CDR3 has 15 residues. In DNA, the CDR3 is TGTGCCAGCAGATCAGGGGCTACGGGCAATCAGCCCCAGCATTTT. It is translated as CASRSGATGNQPQHF.

The rearrangement uses TRBV7-8 and TRBJ2-7; TRBD1 matches 9 bases. The CDR3 contains 14 residues. V was clipped by 6 bases and J by 6 bases; unmatched bases: 9. CDR1 and CDR2 (germline): SGHVS, FQNEAQ. CDR3 sequence (DNA): TGTGCCAGCAGACCGGGACAGGGCTTCTTCGAGCAGTACTTC. It translates to CASRPGQGFFEQYF. Together with reference TRBV7-8 and TRBJ2-7, the CDR3 gives the full variable domain: GAGVSQSPRYKVAKRGQDVALRCDPISGHVSLFWYQQALGQGPEFLTYFQNEAQLDKSGLPSDRFFAERPEGSVSTLKIQRTQQEDSAVYLCASRPGQGFFEQYFGPGTRLTVT.

On this clone: Germline and junction disagree at one end, which may indicate a read error. The J gene is TRBJ1-1, the V gene TRBV27; 9 nucleotides agree with TRBD1. This CDR3 spans 14 amino acids. Germline loops: CDR1 MNHEY, CDR2 SMNVEV (reference sequence). This CDR3 is CASSRNTGGGESLF. The CDR3 DNA reads TGTGCCAGCAGCCGTAATACAGGGGGCGGCGAGTCGCTCTTT.

This chain connects TRBV29-1 to TRBJ2-7; a possible D gene is TRBD2 (6 bases). The germline V gene encodes CDR1 SQVTM and CDR2 ANQGSEA. The CDR3 covers 12 residues. V was cut by 4 bases and J by 8 bases, with 15 bases left in between. The CDR3 sequence is CSVGPVEGKQYF. The DNA for the CDR3 is TGCAGCGTTGGCCCCGTGGAGGGGAAGCAGTACTTC.

The chain recombines TRBV4-3 with TRBJ1-3; 9 positions match TRBD1. V dropped 8 bases and J dropped 0; count of bases not matched to a gene: 8. The CDR3 length is 16 residues. The germline gives CDR1 LGHNA, CDR2 YSLEER. CDR3 loop: CASGADRGNSGNTIYF. The CDR3 DNA follows: TGCGCCAGCGGCGCCGACAGGGGGAACTCTGGAAACACCATATATTTT.

This chain joins TRBV5-5 and TRBJ1-5; D uncertain. This CDR3 spans 15 amino acids. The germline V gene encodes CDR1 SGHKS and CDR2 YYEKEE (reference sequence). V was shortened by 4 bases and J by 3 bases, with 14 bases between the two germline ends. CDR3 amino acids: CASSRVFAPNQPQHF. In DNA form, the CDR3 reads TGTGCCAGCAGCCGGGTCTTCGCTCCCAATCAGCCCCAGCATTTT.

J is TRBJ2-7 and V is TRBV5-1; 10 bases are shared with TRBD2. The CDR3 has 15 residues. Looked up from germline, CDR1 is SGHRS and CDR2 is YFSETQ. Trimming at V came to 2 bases and at J to 4 bases, leaving 6 bases not matched to a gene. CDR3 sequence reads: CASSFDTSGMYEQYF. The CDR3 DNA sequence: TGCGCCAGCAGCTTTGATACTAGCGGGATGTACGAGCAGTACTTC. The full variable domain, its missing parts supplied by reference TRBV5-1 and TRBJ2-7, is KAGVTQTPRYLIKTRGQQVTLSCSPISGHRSVSWYQQTPGQGLQFLFEYFSETQRNKGNFPGRFSGRQFSNSRSEMNVSTLELGDSALYLCASSFDTSGMYEQYFGPGTRLTVT.

CDR3 sequence (DNA): TGTGCCAGCAGGGAAGGGGAGGGGGTAAGACAGCCCCAGCATTTT. It specifies CASREGEGVRQPQHF. The genes are TRBV19 and TRBJ1-5; TRBD1 might be the D (6 bases). The V end lost 9 bases, the J end lost 7 bases, and 22 bases lay between the germline ends. The CDR3 runs 15 residues. CDR1 and CDR2 (germline): LNHDA, SQIVND (reference sequence).